Listed below are T cell receptor beta chains from one sample, sequenced in a study of cytomegalovirus exposure and HLA in healthy donors. Here immunoSEQ multiplex PCR was the method, and the copy in TCRdb shows in-frame clones only, minus some. The sample contains 110,000 or so clones, about 81% of which appear only once. Sample: PBMCs. The receptors were sampled from a man aged 35-49 years in good health and CMV-seronegative. The CDR3 runs from the conserved cysteine through the conserved F or W. Fields, in order: CDR3 length, clone size, V gene, J gene, D gene, CDR3 DNA, CDR3 protein. The D gene is left open where the match is weak. Clone size is shown for a subset of rows, as once, few, many or a class of expanded clone.

15	.	TRBV25-1	TRBJ2-5	TRBD1	TGTGCCAGCACCGCCACGACAGGGTTATCGGAGACCCAGTACTTC	CASTATTGLSETQYF
16	.	TRBV19	TRBJ2-7	.	TGTGCCAGTAGTGTGGGACATCGGGAAAACTCCTACGAGCAGTACTTC	CASSVGHRENSYEQYF
12	.	TRBV28	TRBJ1-1	.	TGTGCCAGCAGTCAAATGGGGCCTGAAGCTTTCTTT	CASSQMGPEAFF
16	.	TRBV7-2	TRBJ2-1	TRBD2	TGTGCCAGCAGCTTGTTACCCGGACTAGGGAGCAATGAGCAGTTCTTC	CASSLLPGLGSNEQFF
15	.	TRBV11-3	TRBJ2-2	.	TGTGCCAGCAGTCCGGGGGGCGCGGTCACCGGGGAGCTGTTTTTT	CASSPGGAVTGELFF
13	.	TRBV5-1	TRBJ1-4	.	TGCGCCAGCAAGGTCGTCGGAGATGAAAAACTGTTTTTT	CASKVVGDEKLFF
14	.	TRBV6-1	TRBJ2-1	.	TGTGCCAGCACTGGCGGGGTCTCCTACAATGAGCAGTTCTTC	CASTGGVSYNEQFF
12	once	TRBV6-1	TRBJ1-2	.	TGTGCCAGCAGTGAACGGAACTATGGCTACACCTTC	CASSERNYGYTF
16	.	TRBV12-5	TRBJ1-2	.	TGTGCTAGTGGTTTCCAGACCGGGACTGGTAACTATGGCTACACCTTC	CASGFQTGTGNYGYTF
13	.	TRBV29-1	TRBJ2-5	TRBD1	TGCAGCGTCCCGGGGACAGACGAAGAGACCCAGTACTTC	CSVPGTDEETQYF
14	.	TRBV29-1	TRBJ1-5	.	TGCAGCGTTGAGGAGGGAGGAGGCAATCAGCCCCAGCATTTT	CSVEEGGGNQPQHF
18	.	TRBV30	TRBJ1-5	.	TGTGCCTGGAGTGTACTAGGCCTGAGAGGGAGAGCTGGACAGCCCCAGCATTTT	CAWSVLGLRGRAGQPQHF
14	once	TRBV7-2	TRBJ2-3	.	TGTGCCAGCAGCTTAGACAGGGCCAGAGATACGCAGTATTTT	CASSLDRARDTQYF
16	.	TRBV7-3	TRBJ2-3	.	TGTGCCAGCAGCTTAAAAAAGCACGGGGGTTCAGATACGCAGTATTTT	CASSLKKHGGSDTQYF
15	.	TRBV4-3	TRBJ1-4	.	TGCGCCAGCAGCCAAAGTCTGGGGGGTAATGAAAAACTGTTTTTT	CASSQSLGGNEKLFF
16	.	TRBV5-8	TRBJ2-4	TRBD1	TGTGCCAGCAGCCGCGGGACAGGAGTAGCCAAAAACATTCAGTACTTC	CASSRGTGVAKNIQYF
15	.	TRBV6-1	TRBJ1-1	.	TGTGCCAGCAGGAAGGGTACCGCGGGGGGCACTGAAGCTTTCTTT	CASRKGTAGGTEAFF
16	few	TRBV5-8	TRBJ1-4	TRBD1	TGTGCCAGCAGCCTACTGACAGGGGGCCAAAATGAAAAACTGTTTTTT	CASSLLTGGQNEKLFF
14	.	TRBV10-2	TRBJ2-7	TRBD2	TGCGCCAGCAGGGGACTAGCGCAAACCTACGAGCAGTACTTC	CASRGLAQTYEQYF
15	.	TRBV2	TRBJ1-3	.	TGTGCCAGCATTGGCAGGCAATTCTCTGGAAACACCATATATTTT	CASIGRQFSGNTIYF
13	.	TRBV4-3	TRBJ1-1	TRBD1	TGCGCCAGCAGCCAAGATACAGGGGCGAGGGCTTTCTTT	CASSQDTGARAFF
16	.	TRBV6-5	TRBJ2-7	.	TGTGCCAGCAGTTACTCGATAACCGGGGTTGGGTACGAGCAGTACTTC	CASSYSITGVGYEQYF
14	.	TRBV7-9	TRBJ1-2	TRBD1	TGTGCCAGCAGTTCTGGACAGGGGGCCTATGGCTACACCTTC	CASSSGQGAYGYTF
15	.	TRBV19	TRBJ2-1	TRBD1	TGTGCCAGTAGCCTCGACAGGGGGGCCTACAATGAGCAGTTCTTC	CASSLDRGAYNEQFF
13	.	TRBV19	TRBJ1-1	.	TGTGCCAGTAGTATAGATCGGGTAGGCGAAGCTTTCTTT	CASSIDRVGEAFF
17	.	TRBV9	TRBJ2-1	TRBD1	TGTGCCAGCAGCGCCACCCGGGACAGGGGAGTCTACAATGAGCAGTTCTTC	CASSATRDRGVYNEQFF
21	.	TRBV9	TRBJ2-3	TRBD2	TGTGCCAGCAGCGTAGCTACTCGGACTAGCGGGGGGATACCTAGCACAGATACGCAGTATTTT	CASSVATRTSGGIPSTDTQYF
13	.	TRBV4-3	TRBJ1-2	.	TGCGCCAGCAGCCAAGATTATAACTATGGCTACACCTTC	CASSQDYNYGYTF
15	.	TRBV27	TRBJ2-1	.	TGTGCCAGCAGGGGTCTCGGGAATGTGAGTGCTGAGCAGTTCTTC	CASRGLGNVSAEQFF
16	.	TRBV7-2	TRBJ2-3	TRBD2	TGTGCCAGCAGCTTAGTTGCGGGGGGGCCGTCGGATACGCAGTATTTT	CASSLVAGGPSDTQYF
13	.	TRBV11-3	TRBJ2-3	.	TGTGCCAGCAGCTTAAGGCTAGCAGATACGCAGTATTTT	CASSLRLADTQYF
15	.	TRBV18	TRBJ2-7	TRBD2	TGTGCCAGCTCACCGTCCGCGGGAGATTTTTACGAGCAGTACTTC	CASSPSAGDFYEQYF
15	few	TRBV6-1	TRBJ2-7	.	TGTGCCAGCAGACAGCTCTCTGGCACCGCCTACGAGCAGTACTTC	CASRQLSGTAYEQYF
15	once	TRBV29-1	TRBJ2-7	TRBD1	TGCAGCGTTGAAGTGGCGGGACAGGGGGCCTACGAGCAGTACTTC	CSVEVAGQGAYEQYF
17	.	TRBV30	TRBJ1-2	TRBD1	TGTGCCTGGAGTCGGTTAATCGGGACAGGTGTTAACTATGGCTACACCTTC	CAWSRLIGTGVNYGYTF
12	few	TRBV18	TRBJ2-3	.	TGTGCCAGCTCACTTACGGACAATACGCAGTATTTT	CASSLTDNTQYF
14	few	TRBV7-9	TRBJ2-7	TRBD1	TGTGCCAGCAGCCGAGAGGGGGCTAGCTACGAGCAGTACTTC	CASSREGASYEQYF
14	few	TRBV11-2	TRBJ1-2	TRBD1	TGTGCCAGCAGCCGACAGGGTATTAACTATGGCTACACCTTC	CASSRQGINYGYTF
15	.	TRBV6-1	TRBJ1-5	.	TGTGCCAGCAGTCTTGGGGGAGGGGACAATCAGCCCCAGCATTTT	CASSLGGGDNQPQHF
14	once	TRBV6-1	TRBJ2-7	.	TGTGCCAGCAGTGAATTTCGAGAGTCCTACGAGCAGTACTTC	CASSEFRESYEQYF
13	few	TRBV5-4	TRBJ1-2	.	TGTGCCAGCACGCGGGAAGGGATCTATGGCTACACCTTC	CASTREGIYGYTF
16	few	TRBV9	TRBJ2-3	TRBD2	TGTGCCAGCAGCGTGGCTTGGGCGGGGGGTTCAGATACGCAGTATTTT	CASSVAWAGGSDTQYF
16	.	TRBV5-4	TRBJ2-1	.	TGTGCCAGCAGCGGGAGACAGGGAATGGGAGGCAATGAGCAGTTCTTC	CASSGRQGMGGNEQFF
16	.	TRBV28	TRBJ2-2	.	TGTGCCAGCTATCTCCCTGGGGGGGCGCGGACCGGGGAGCTGTTTTTT	CASYLPGGARTGELFF
14	.	TRBV28	TRBJ2-3	TRBD2	TGTGCCAGCAGTTTTAGCGGGAGCTCAGATACGCAGTATTTT	CASSFSGSSDTQYF
13	.	TRBV28	TRBJ1-4	.	TGTGCCAGCCGGCTACAGGCTAATGAAAAACTGTTTTTT	CASRLQANEKLFF
14	.	TRBV6-6	TRBJ2-4	.	TGTGCCAGCCGCCCGGGGGGCCAAGGGAACATTCAGTACTTC	CASRPGGQGNIQYF
15	.	TRBV6-5	TRBJ1-5	.	TGTGCCAGCAGTTACTCGGGGGGTGGCAATCAGCCCCAGCATTTT	CASSYSGGGNQPQHF
14	.	TRBV6-5	TRBJ1-6	.	TGTGCCAGCAGTTACTCGAGGGGGGGTTCACCCCTCCACTTT	CASSYSRGGSPLHF
14	once	TRBV27	TRBJ1-6	.	TGTGCCAGCAGTTCACAGGGTGTTAATTCACCCCTCCACTTT	CASSSQGVNSPLHF
14	.	TRBV5-3	TRBJ1-1	TRBD1	TGTGCCAGAAGCGAGGGACAGGGAGAGACTGAAGCTTTCTTT	CARSEGQGETEAFF
15	.	TRBV18	TRBJ1-1	.	TGTGCCAGCTCACCCCCCCAGGGCCGAGGTACTGAAGCTTTCTTT	CASSPPQGRGTEAFF
15	.	TRBV27	TRBJ2-6	.	TGTGCCAGCAGCCGCCGGGTTTCTGGGGCCAACGGCCTGACTTTC	CASSRRVSGANGLTF